These T cell receptor beta chains were read from a single sample in a study of T-cell reconstitution after alpha-beta-depleted transplantation in children. TCRdb recomputed calls from the PCR reads with MiXCR, one row per CDR3 protein. This table has some 220,000 distinct CDR3 sequences, approximately 10% appearing once. The material sequenced was PBMCs, taken before TCRalphabeta/CD19-depleted stem cell transplant. Every receptor here comes from a child under three years old with acute myeloid leukemia, due to receive a stem cell transplant. The CDR3 runs from the conserved cysteine through the conserved F or W. A D gene is named only where the DNA matches it firmly. Size tells how often a clone was seen (once, few, many) or the class of an expanded clone, and some rows leave it out.

V	J	size	D	CDR3	DNA
TRBV29-1	TRBJ2-2	many	TRBD1	CSVGQGFGELFF	TGCAGCGTTGGACAGGGGTTCGGGGAGCTGTTTTTT
TRBV20-1	TRBJ2-7	many	NA	CSASGYEQYF	TGCAGTGCTAGCGGCTACGAGCAGTACTTC
TRBV2	TRBJ2-5	many	NA	CASRPDSETQYF	TGTGCCAGCAGGCCAGACTCAGAGACCCAGTACTTC
TRBV5-1	TRBJ2-7	many	NA	CASSTSGTFYEQYF	TGCGCCAGCAGCACCTCCGGGACATTCTACGAGCAGTACTTC
TRBV25-1	TRBJ2-5	many	NA	CASSDVRDFSGETQYF	TGTGCCAGCAGTGATGTCCGGGATTTCTCAGGGGAGACCCAGTACTTC
TRBV7-6	TRBJ2-7	many	NA	CASSLEIGAYEQYF	TGTGCCAGCAGCTTAGAGATAGGCGCCTACGAGCAGTACTTC
TRBV5-1	TRBJ2-7	many	NA	CASSLAPYEQYF	TGCGCCAGCAGCTTGGCCCCCTACGAGCAGTACTTC
TRBV11-3	TRBJ1-3	many	NA	CASSFEDTIYF	TGTGCCAGCAGCTTTGAGGACACCATATATTTT
TRBV20-1	TRBJ1-5	many	TRBD1	CSAGRGTHQPQHF	TGCAGTGCTGGCAGGGGGACCCATCAGCCCCAGCATTTT
TRBV19	TRBJ2-2	few	NA	CASKRGGELFF	TGTGCCAGTAAGCGCGGGGGGGAGCTGTTTTTT
TRBV6-1	TRBJ2-1	many	TRBD1	CASSWDRGVNEQFF	TGTGCCAGCAGCTGGGACAGGGGGGTCAATGAGCAGTTCTTC
TRBV5-4	TRBJ2-1	many	TRBD2	CASSGTSGAYNEQFF	TGTGCCAGCAGTGGGACTAGCGGGGCCTACAATGAGCAGTTCTTC
TRBV6-2/TRBV6-3	TRBJ2-1	many	NA	CASSSISSSEQFF	TGTGCCAGCAGTTCAATTTCAAGCAGTGAGCAGTTCTTC
TRBV2	TRBJ1-3	many	TRBD1	CASKLAYRGHGNTIYF	TGTGCCAGCAAGTTGGCCTACAGGGGGCATGGAAACACCATATATTTT
TRBV20-1	TRBJ2-7	many	TRBD2	CSARTSGSYYEQYF	TGCAGTGCTAGAACTAGCGGGAGTTACTACGAGCAGTACTTC
TRBV19	TRBJ1-4	many	NA	CASRAQGKRKIEKLFF	TGTGCCAGTAGAGCGCAGGGGAAAAGGAAAATCGAAAAACTGTTTTTT
TRBV29-1	TRBJ2-5	few	NA	CSVSGAQETQYF	TGCAGCGTTTCAGGGGCCCAAGAGACCCAGTACTTC
TRBV5-1	TRBJ2-5	many	TRBD2	CASNQPRLAGEGETQYF	TGCGCCAGCAACCAACCCCGACTAGCGGGAGAGGGAGAGACCCAGTACTTC
TRBV19	TRBJ2-2	NA	TRBD2	CASGLASGELFF	TGTGCCAGCGGACTAGCTAGCGGGGAGCTGTTTTTT
TRBV12-3/TRBV12-4	TRBJ2-5	many	TRBD1	CASTPSGTGGNFETQYF	TGTGCCAGCACCCCCTCCGGGACAGGGGGCAATTTTGAGACCCAGTACTTC
TRBV12-3/TRBV12-4	TRBJ1-1	many	NA	CASRLGTVNTEAFF	TGTGCCAGCAGACTCGGGACGGTGAACACTGAAGCTTTCTTT
TRBV28	TRBJ2-7	many	NA	CASSPPDRSHHEQYF	TGTGCCAGCAGTCCTCCCGACAGGTCGCACCACGAGCAGTACTTC
TRBV12-3/TRBV12-4	TRBJ1-5	many	NA	CASSPTGASNQPQHF	TGTGCCAGCAGTCCGACAGGAGCTAGCAATCAGCCCCAGCATTTT
TRBV5-1	TRBJ1-1	many	TRBD1	CASTPGQRNTEAFF	TGCGCCAGCACCCCGGGACAGAGGAACACTGAAGCTTTCTTT
TRBV20-1	TRBJ1-2	many	NA	CSAIPGGYGYTF	TGCAGTGCTATCCCAGGAGGCTATGGCTACACCTTC
TRBV29-1	TRBJ1-2	NA	TRBD1	CSVDPTGGGGGYTF	TGCAGCGTGGACCCGACAGGGGGCGGCGGTGGCTACACCTTC
TRBV20-1	TRBJ1-5	many	NA	CSASGEGDQPQHF	TGCAGTGCTTCTGGCGAGGGGGATCAGCCCCAGCATTTT
TRBV20-1	TRBJ2-1	many	NA	CSARAGGNEQFF	TGCAGTGCTAGAGCTGGGGGCAATGAGCAGTTCTTC
TRBV7-2	TRBJ1-3	many	NA	CASSLWAAGNTIYF	TGTGCCAGCAGCTTATGGGCAGCTGGAAACACCATATATTTT
TRBV10-3	TRBJ2-3	many	TRBD2	CAISLREGADTQYF	TGTGCCATCAGTCTACGGGAGGGGGCAGATACGCAGTATTTT
TRBV20-1	TRBJ1-1	NA	NA	CSAPRGNPTNTEAFF	TGCAGTGCCCCACGAGGGAATCCCACGAACACTGAAGCCTTCTTT
TRBV7-2	TRBJ2-1	NA	NA	CASSFGLVYNEQFF	TGTGCCAGCAGCTTTGGACTTGTTTACAATGAGCAGTTCTTC
TRBV28	TRBJ2-2	many	NA	CASSLSTGELFF	TGTGCCAGCAGCCTATCCACCGGGGAGCTGTTTTTT
TRBV11-1	TRBJ2-2	many	NA	CASSLGQSGDGSTGELFF	TGTGCCAGCAGCTTAGGTCAGAGCGGAGATGGATCCACCGGGGAGCTGTTTTTT
TRBV9	TRBJ2-5	many	NA	CASSVRDQETQYF	TGTGCCAGCAGCGTAAGGGATCAAGAGACCCAGTACTTC
TRBV3-1	TRBJ2-1	many	TRBD2	CASSQVGGSPYNEQFF	TGTGCCAGCAGCCAAGTTGGCGGGAGTCCCTACAATGAGCAGTTCTTC
TRBV28	TRBJ2-3	many	NA	CASSLGSGDTQYF	TGTGCCAGCAGTTTAGGGTCGGGAGATACGCAGTATTTT
TRBV9	TRBJ1-2	many	TRBD1	CASSVRGLDYGYTF	TGTGCCAGCAGCGTAAGGGGGCTGGACTATGGCTACACCTTC
TRBV6-5	TRBJ2-7	many	NA	CASSYSRGVGYEQYF	TGTGCCAGCAGTTACTCGAGGGGAGTTGGCTACGAGCAGTACTTC
TRBV6-5	TRBJ1-2	many	NA	CASSYAGSNGYTF	TGTGCCAGCAGTTACGCAGGGTCCAATGGCTACACCTTC
TRBV5-1	TRBJ2-3	many	TRBD2	CASSLGIAGVTDTQYF	TGCGCCAGCAGCTTGGGAATAGCGGGGGTCACAGATACGCAGTATTTT